These T cell receptor beta chains were read from a single sample in a study of beta chain features in type 1 diabetes. Using immunoSEQ multiplex PCR, the repertoire was profiled, and TCRdb retains in-frame clones only, with some absent. The sample carries 400,000 or so clones, around a tenth recorded once. Sequencing input: central memory CD4+ T cells from blood. Receptors originate from a young man with type 1 diabetes. Both conserved end residues are part of each CDR3. The D gene is left open where the match is weak. Only some rows state a clone size, as once, few, many or a class for expanded clones.

>-|-|TRBV28|TRBJ2-5
CASSLRGQSQYF
TGTGCCAGCAGTTTAAGGGGTCAGAGCCAGTACTTC
>TRBD2|few|TRBV4-2|TRBJ2-1
CASSSPTSGSYNEQFF
TGTGCCAGCAGCTCTCCGACTAGCGGGAGCTACAATGAGCAGTTCTTC
>TRBD2|few|TRBV5-1|TRBJ2-2
CASSLAPGLDTGELFF
TGCGCCAGCAGCTTGGCACCGGGACTAGACACCGGGGAGCTGTTTTTT
>-|-|TRBV7-8|TRBJ1-1
CASSLVIRDEAFF
TGTGCCAGCAGCTTAGTTATAAGAGATGAAGCTTTCTTT
>TRBD2|-|TRBV5-1|TRBJ2-1
CASSLGTRYNEQFF
TGCGCCAGCAGCTTGGGGACTAGGTACAATGAGCAGTTCTTC
>-|few|TRBV7-2|TRBJ2-5
CASSFGTPPGAQYF
TGTGCCAGCAGCTTCGGGACCCCCCCTGGGGCCCAGTACTTC
>-|few|TRBV6-5|TRBJ2-7
CASSYSGTRGAEQYF
TGTGCCAGCAGTTACTCGGGCACCAGGGGCGCTGAGCAGTACTTC
>TRBD1|few|TRBV5-6|TRBJ2-1
CASSLDTGAYNEQFF
TGTGCCAGCAGCTTGGATACAGGGGCCTACAATGAGCAGTTCTTC
>TRBD1|-|TRBV11-1|TRBJ2-7
CASSQGQQIYEQYF
TGTGCCAGCAGCCAGGGACAGCAAATTTACGAGCAGTACTTC
>TRBD1|-|TRBV5-1|TRBJ2-7
CASSFEPGQGGEQYF
TGCGCCAGCAGCTTTGAACCGGGACAGGGAGGCGAGCAGTACTTC
>TRBD1|-|TRBV15|TRBJ1-1
CATSRVQGTGAFF
TGTGCCACCAGCAGAGTACAGGGGACGGGAGCTTTCTTT
>TRBD2|few|TRBV7-3|TRBJ2-3
CASSARLASTDTQYF
TGTGCCAGCAGCGCTCGACTAGCGAGCACAGATACGCAGTATTTT
>-|-|TRBV6-5|TRBJ2-3
CASTRARTDTQYF
TGTGCCAGCACCCGGGCGCGCACAGATACGCAGTATTTT
>-|-|TRBV19|TRBJ2-1
CASSIVRNEQFF
TGTGCCAGTAGTATAGTCCGTAATGAGCAGTTCTTC
>-|-|TRBV6-5|TRBJ2-1
CAISEAPGRRFF
TGTGCCATCAGTGAAGCCCCCGGCAGACGGTTCTTC
>-|few|TRBV5-8|TRBJ1-5
CASSLGYNQPQHF
TGTGCCAGCAGCTTAGGGTACAATCAGCCCCAGCATTTT
>-|-|TRBV5-4|TRBJ2-7
CASRTSSSYEQYF
TGTGCCAGCAGAACTAGTAGCTCCTACGAGCAGTACTTC
>-|many|TRBV5-6|TRBJ1-1
CASSRGLIEAFF
TGTGCCAGCAGCCGGGGCCTAATTGAAGCTTTCTTT
>TRBD2|-|TRBV28|TRBJ2-7
CASSSEGLASYEQYF
TGTGCCAGCAGTTCGGAGGGACTAGCCTCCTACGAGCAGTACTTC
>TRBD1|few|TRBV6-5|TRBJ1-1
CASSYRRGRGTEAFF
TGTGCCAGCAGTTACCGTAGGGGGCGAGGAACTGAAGCTTTCTTT
>-|few|TRBV12-5|TRBJ2-3
CASGLGQSTDTQYF
TGTGCTAGTGGTTTGGGACAGAGCACAGATACGCAGTATTTT
>-|few|TRBV5-6|TRBJ2-5
CASSFLTGQETQYF
TGTGCCAGCAGTTTCCTGACAGGCCAAGAGACCCAGTACTTC
>-|-|TRBV9|TRBJ2-3
CASSVGGRIDTQYF
TGTGCCAGCAGCGTAGGAGGTAGGATAGATACGCAGTATTTT
>-|-|TRBV4-3|TRBJ1-5
CASSQDRSGAQHF
TGCGCCAGCAGCCAAGATAGGTCGGGGGCCCAGCATTTT
>-|-|TRBV19|TRBJ1-2
CASSIRQALNGYTF
TGTGCCAGTAGTATCCGGCAGGCTCTCAATGGCTACACCTTC
>TRBD1|-|TRBV6-1|TRBJ2-2
CASSPGQGSAGELFF
TGTGCCAGCAGTCCCGGACAGGGATCGGCAGGGGAGCTGTTTTTT
>TRBD1|many|TRBV5-1|TRBJ2-7
CASSLKFETGVHEQYF
TGCGCCAGCAGCTTGAAATTCGAGACAGGGGTCCACGAGCAGTACTTC
>-|-|TRBV19|TRBJ2-2
CASSIYGTGELFF
TGTGCCAGTAGTATTTACGGGACTGGGGAGCTGTTTTTT
>-|-|TRBV4-2|TRBJ1-4
CASSQDLGAGQEKLFF
TGTGCCAGCAGCCAAGATTTAGGGGCAGGGCAGGAAAAACTGTTTTTT
>TRBD1|few|TRBV19|TRBJ2-5
CASSPTGAMETQYF
TGTGCCAGTAGTCCGACAGGGGCGATGGAGACCCAGTACTTC
>TRBD2|-|TRBV6-6|TRBJ2-7
CASRAASGSVYEQYF
TGTGCCAGCAGGGCGGCTAGCGGGAGTGTATACGAGCAGTACTTC
>TRBD2|many|TRBV7-2|TRBJ2-3
CASAFGTSGTETQYF
TGTGCCAGCGCCTTCGGGACTAGCGGCACGGAAACGCAGTATTTT
>TRBD2|few|TRBV2|TRBJ2-1
CASSSRGGLGNEQFF
TGTGCCAGCAGCTCCCGAGGGGGACTAGGGAATGAGCAGTTCTTC
>-|few|TRBV10-3|TRBJ2-1
CAISGGAGTDNEQFF
TGTGCCATCAGCGGAGGGGCAGGGACCGACAATGAGCAGTTCTTC
>TRBD2|few|TRBV7-2|TRBJ2-2
CASSLSIGGRAGFSF
TGTGCCAGCAGCTTATCAATTGGCGGGAGGGCGGGGTTCTCTTTT
>TRBD1|few|TRBV10-3|TRBJ1-5
CAISERQGRTQPQHF
TGTGCCATCAGTGAGCGACAGGGCCGCACTCAGCCCCAGCATTTT
>-|-|TRBV7-9|TRBJ2-7
CASSLDRAERQYF
TGTGCCAGCAGCTTAGATCGGGCCGAGCGGCAGTACTTC
>TRBD1|few|TRBV28|TRBJ1-2
CASWDREGGYTF
TGTGCCAGCTGGGACAGGGAGGGTGGCTACACCTTC
>TRBD2|few|TRBV4-1|TRBJ2-3
CASSQSTSGGSTDTQYF
TGCGCCAGCAGCCAATCGACTAGCGGGGGGAGCACAGATACGCAGTATTTT
>-|-|TRBV7-2|TRBJ1-1
CASSPQTNTEAFF
TGTGCCAGCAGCCCACAGACAAACACTGAAGCTTTCTTT
>TRBD2|many|TRBV11-2|TRBJ2-3
CASSSRSGGTDTQYF
TGTGCCAGCAGCTCCCGAAGCGGGGGCACAGATACGCAGTATTTT
>-|-|TRBV5-1|TRBJ1-2
CASSRTASDYGYTF
TGCGCCAGCAGCCGGACAGCGTCGGACTATGGCTACACCTTC
>TRBD1|-|TRBV18|TRBJ2-3
CASSRDSSTDTQYF
TGTGCCAGCTCACGGGACAGCTCCACAGATACGCAGTATTTT
>-|few|TRBV5-1|TRBJ2-5
CASSPAVEWGTQYF
TGCGCCAGCAGCCCGGCGGTGGAGTGGGGGACCCAGTACTTC
>-|-|TRBV6-6|TRBJ2-2
CASSALRYTGELFF
TGTGCCAGCAGCGCATTAAGGTACACCGGGGAGCTGTTTTTT
>-|few|TRBV7-9|TRBJ2-7
CASSYREYEQYF
TGTGCCAGCAGCTACAGGGAATACGAGCAGTACTTC
>-|-|TRBV7-2|TRBJ1-2
CASSLLAGIYGYTF
TGTGCCAGCAGCTTATTGGCAGGGATCTATGGCTACACCTTC
>TRBD2|many|TRBV5-1|TRBJ2-5
CASRRGLAGEKQETQYF
TGCGCCAGCAGACGGGGACTAGCGGGAGAGAAACAAGAGACCCAGTACTTC
>-|-|TRBV28|TRBJ1-4
CASRTNEKLFF
TGTGCCAGCCGCACTAATGAAAAACTGTTTTTT
>-|many|TRBV7-9|TRBJ2-7
CAINQGSSYEQYF
TGTGCCATAAACCAGGGCAGCTCCTACGAGCAGTACTTC
>-|few|TRBV30|TRBJ1-1
CAGNNRANTEAFF
TGTGCCGGAAATAACAGGGCGAACACTGAAGCTTTCTTT
>-|-|TRBV7-8|TRBJ2-5
CASSRDLQETQYF
TGTGCCAGCAGCCGGGACTTACAAGAGACCCAGTACTTC
>TRBD1|many|TRBV2|TRBJ2-4
CASSESRQGAWYF
TGTGCCAGCAGTGAATCACGACAGGGTGCCTGGTACTTC
>-|-|TRBV4-3|TRBJ2-1
CASSQDPGLGFEQFF
TGCGCCAGCAGCCAAGATCCGGGTCTAGGGTTTGAGCAGTTCTTC
>TRBD2|-|TRBV28|TRBJ2-7
CASSFGWDSRLAGVGSYEQYF
TGTGCCAGCAGTTTCGGTTGGGATAGTAGACTAGCGGGAGTAGGGTCCTACGAGCAGTACTTC
>-|few|TRBV6-1|TRBJ1-2
CASKLDRSRYGYTF
TGTGCCAGCAAACTAGACAGGTCGAGATATGGCTACACCTTC
>TRBD2|-|TRBV6-6|TRBJ2-7
CASSPSRGGSAYEQYF
TGTGCCAGCAGTCCCTCCCGAGGCGGGAGTGCTTACGAGCAGTACTTC
>-|-|TRBV11-2|TRBJ1-5
CASSSSRGQPQHF
TGTGCCAGCAGCTCCAGTAGGGGTCAGCCCCAGCATTTT
>-|-|TRBV5-1|TRBJ2-7
CASSLRLSSYEQYF
TGCGCCAGCAGCTTAAGGCTCAGCTCCTACGAGCAGTACTTC
>-|-|TRBV10-1|TRBJ2-3
CASPRRTTDTQYF
TGCGCCAGCCCTCGCCGTACAACAGATACGCAGTATTTT